This T cell receptor beta chain was captured by sequencing in a study of cytomegalovirus exposure and HLA in healthy donors. The assay was immunoSEQ multiplex PCR, and TCRdb's table has in-frame clones only and misses some. The sample holds roughly 80,000 clones; just under 95% are singletons and the top ten take roughly 0.74%. This clone was observed a single time. Germline V gives CDR1 MGHRA, CDR2 YSYEKL. V lost 3 bases and J 3 bases, leaving 12 bases between the germline ends. CDR3 length: 16 residues. The sequence was collected from a man younger than 30 in good health and CMV-seronegative. The source material was PBMCs. This chain links TRBV4-1 with TRBJ2-6; possible D gene TRBD2, 6 bases. CDR3 protein: CASSHGGAGGANVLTF. As DNA, the CDR3 is TGCGCCAGCAGCCACGGAGGGGCGGGTGGGGCCAACGTCCTGACTTTC.